Each of the 25 T cell receptor beta chains below was sequenced from the same sample in a study of blood T cell repertoires in COVID-19. Measured with immunoSEQ multiplex PCR; TCRdb has only the in-frame clones, and not every one. The sample records about 260,000 clones, 75% to 90% being singletons. Sequencing was done on a sample of peripheral blood. These TCRs come from a young man with active or convalescent COVID-19.

The chain employs TRBV25-1 and TRBJ2-3; TRBD2 agrees at 9 bases. Looked up from germline, CDR1 is MGHDK and CDR2 is SYGVNS. The CDR3 is 15 amino acids. J lost 5 bases, V lost 1 base, and 4 bases had no gene match. The chain's CDR3 is CASSEFSGGGDTQYF. The CDR3 DNA follows: TGTGCCAGCAGTGAATTTAGCGGGGGCGGAGATACGCAGTATTTT. The complete variable domain, with remaining parts taken from reference TRBV25-1 and TRBJ2-3, reads EADIYQTPRYLVIGTGKKITLECSQTMGHDKMYWYQQDPGMELHLIHYSYGVNSTEKGDLSSESTVSRIRTEHFPLTLESARPSHTSQYLCASSEFSGGGDTQYFGPGTRLTVL.

The V and J genes are TRBV19 and TRBJ2-1, with no clear D. Deletions cut 6 bases from V and 5 bases from J, with 11 bases between. This CDR3 spans 13 amino acids. CDR1 and CDR2 from the germline V gene are LNHDA and SQIVND (reference sequence). In DNA form, the CDR3 reads TGTGCCAGTAGGATAACTGAGGACAATGAGCAGTTCTTC. Translation gives CASRITEDNEQFF.

This clone was observed once. The chain couples TRBV6-6 to TRBJ1-1, with 11 bases identical to TRBD1. Germline V gives CDR1 MNHNY, CDR2 SVGAGI (reference sequence). The CDR3 covers 15 residues. V lost 8 bases, J lost 4 bases, and 9 bases stayed unmatched. CDR3 bases: TGTGCCAGCGAATGGACAGGGGGCGCAGGCACTGAAGCTTTCTTT. It yields the protein CASEWTGGAGTEAFF.

The sample holds one count of this clone. The gene calls are TRBV12-3 or TRBV12-4 and TRBJ2-1, with 9 bases that match TRBD1. The CDR3 loop spans 13 amino acids. Trimming at V came to 6 bases and at J to 6 bases, leaving 3 bases not matched to a gene. The CDR3 protein is CASSRTGANEQFF. CDR3 nucleotides: TGTGCCAGCAGCCGGACAGGGGCCAATGAGCAGTTCTTC.

V gene TRBV29-1 combines with J gene TRBJ1-2; the D is unclear. Germline V gene lookup returns CDR1 SQVTM and CDR2 ANQGSEA. There are 10 residues in the CDR3. The V end was cut by 6 bases, the J end by 7 bases, with 9 bases between. This CDR3 reads CSVREGGYTF. The DNA of the CDR3 is TGCAGCGTCCGCGAGGGTGGCTACACCTTC. The full variable domain, completed using reference TRBV29-1 and TRBJ1-2, is SAVISQKPSRDICQRGTSLTIQCQVDSQVTMMFWYRQQPGQSLTLIATANQGSEATYESGFVIDKFPISRPNLTFSTLTVSNMSPEDSSIYLCSVREGGYTFGSGTRLTVV.

The rearrangement links TRBV9 to TRBJ1-2; 12 bases map to TRBD1. CDR3 length: 16 amino acids. Losses at the gene ends were 2 bases for V and 3 bases for J; bases not matched to a gene: 5. CDR1 and CDR2 (germline): SGDLS, YYNGEE. The CDR3 coding sequence is TGTGCCAGCAGCGTCGCCGGGACAGGGGGCGACTATGGCTACACCTTC. This translates into CASSVAGTGGDYGYTF. Full variable domain (missing parts from reference TRBV9 and TRBJ1-2): DSGVTQTPKHLITATGQRVTLRCSPRSGDLSVYWYQQSLDQGLQFLIQYYNGEERAKGNILERFSAQQFPDLHSELNLSSLELGDSALYFCASSVAGTGGDYGYTFGSGTRLTVV.

V is TRBV7-6 and J is TRBJ2-3; 8 nucleotides line up with TRBD1. The CDR3 runs to 15 residues. Trimming took 7 bases from V and 3 from J; bases not matched to a gene: 9. Germline CDR1 SGHVS, CDR2 FNYEAQ. The CDR3 nucleotides are TGTGCCAGCACCCAGAACAGGGGGAAAACAGATACGCAGTATTTT. This translates into CASTQNRGKTDTQYF.

The CDR3 sequence is CASSPGTGSAFF. The CDR3 bases are TGTGCCAGCTCACCCGGGACAGGGTCAGCTTTCTTT. The chain couples TRBV18 to TRBJ1-1; 9 positions agree with TRBD1. The ends lost 3 bases at V and 10 bases at J; junction bases unmatched: 3. The CDR3 is 12 amino acids. Germline V CDR1 and CDR2: KGHSH, LQKENI. Full variable domain (outside the CDR3, taken from reference TRBV18 and TRBJ1-1): NAGVMQNPRHLVRRRGQEARLRCSPMKGHSHVYWYRQLPEEGLKFMVYLQKENIIDESGMPKERFSAEFPKEGPSILRIQQVVRGDSAAYFCASSPGTGSAFFGQGTRLTVV.

The V and J genes are TRBV5-4 and TRBJ2-1; 7 bases are shared with TRBD1. V was clipped by 0 bases and J by 8 bases; unmatched bases: 8. Looked up from germline, CDR1 is SGHNT and CDR2 is YYREEE (reference sequence). The CDR3 runs to 15 residues. CDR3 DNA sequence: TGTGCCAGCAGCTTGGAAGGGGGCGCTTTCCATGAGCAGTTCTTC. Protein product: CASSLEGGAFHEQFF.

The chain links TRBV27 to TRBJ1-2, with D perhaps matching TRBD1 (5 bases). The germline V gene encodes CDR1 MNHEY and CDR2 SMNVEV (reference sequence). Trimming cost V 0 bases and J 4 bases, with 9 bases left between them. The CDR3 is made up of 14 amino acids. CDR3: CASSLSGEGYGYTF. The CDR3 DNA sequence: TGTGCCAGCAGTTTATCAGGGGAAGGCTATGGCTACACCTTC.

The chain has TRBV13 and TRBJ2-3; 8 nucleotides line up with TRBD2. In germline, CDR1 is PRHDT, CDR2 FYEKMQ (reference sequence). With V trimmed by 4 bases and J by 0 bases, 6 bases remained unmatched. The length of the CDR3 is 16 residues. In DNA, the CDR3 is TGTGCCAGCAGCTCATCAAAGCGGGGGAGCACAGATACGCAGTATTTT. Translating gives CASSSSKRGSTDTQYF. Based on the CDR3 plus reference TRBV13 and TRBJ2-3, the full variable domain is AAGVIQSPRHLIKEKRETATLKCYPIPRHDTVYWYQQGPGQDPQFLISFYEKMQSDKGSIPDRFSAQQFSDYHSELNMSSLELGDSALYFCASSSSKRGSTDTQYFGPGTRLTVL.

V usage is TRBV5-5 and J usage is TRBJ1-5; D is undetermined. The germline gives CDR1 SGHKS, CDR2 YYEKEE (reference sequence). CDR3 length: 16 residues. Deletions cut 0 bases from V and 2 bases from J, with 12 bases between. CDR3 sequence reads: CASSLVGGQGNQPQHF. The CDR3 nucleotides are TGTGCCAGCAGCTTGGTCGGAGGGCAGGGCAATCAGCCCCAGCATTTT.

The rearrangement links TRBV2 to TRBJ1-1; maybe TRBD1 (6 bases). V lost 6 bases and J 8 bases, leaving 19 bases between the germline ends. The CDR3 spans 14 residues. Germline V gives CDR1 SNHLY, CDR2 FYNNEI. This CDR3 is CASSGSRTAREAFF. The CDR3 DNA reads TGTGCCAGCAGCGGAAGCAGGACAGCCCGAGAAGCTTTCTTT.

In its sample, this clone was seen a few times. The gene calls are TRBV9 and TRBJ2-1; D is perhaps TRBD1 (6 bases). With 0 bases removed from V and 5 bases from J, the gap between germline ends came to 12 bases. CDR3 length: 15 amino acids. Germline assignment: CDR1 SGDLS and CDR2 YYNGEE. Here the CDR3 reads CASSVEQGSHNEQFF. For the CDR3, the DNA is TGTGCCAGCAGCGTAGAACAGGGTAGTCACAATGAGCAGTTCTTC.

This clone was counted ten times or more. The rearrangement joins TRBV5-4 to TRBJ2-7; TRBD1 is a possible D gene (5 bases). The V and J ends lost 2 bases and 2 bases respectively, with 11 bases between them. Germline V gene data show CDR1 as SGHNT and CDR2 as YYREEE (reference sequence). The CDR3 has 14 amino acids. CDR3 DNA sequence: TGTGCCAGCAGCTTCGCAGTGGACACCTACGAGCAGTACTTC. This codes for CASSFAVDTYEQYF.

CDR3 sequence: CATSDGDRGSTDTQYF. As DNA, the CDR3 is TGTGCCACCAGTGACGGGGACAGGGGAAGCACAGATACGCAGTATTTT. The chain combines TRBV24-1 with TRBJ2-3, with 10 bases lining up with TRBD1. The CDR3 is 16 residues long. V lost 4 bases, J lost 0 bases, and 3 bases stayed unmatched. The germline gives CDR1 KGHDR, CDR2 SFDVKD.

The chain links TRBV3-1 (or the pseudogene TRBV3-2) to TRBJ2-3, with TRBD1 matching 8 bases. The CDR3 extends over 14 amino acids. The V segment lost 3 bases and the J segment 5 bases; nucleotides outside the gene matches: 4. The germline CDR1 and CDR2 sequences are LGHDT and YNNKEL (reference sequence). CDR3 in DNA: TGTGCCAGCAGCCACCGGACAGGGAGAGATACGCAGTATTTT. Its protein is CASSHRTGRDTQYF.

This clone was found once. V usage is TRBV11-3 and J usage is TRBJ2-1, with a weak D call TRBD2 (6 bases). The CDR3 loop spans 15 amino acids. Per the germline V gene, CDR1 is SGHNT and CDR2 is YENEEA. The V end was cut by 5 bases, the J end by 5 bases, with 16 bases between. CDR3 in amino acids: CASSADGRSNNEQFF. The DNA of the CDR3 is TGTGCCAGCAGCGCGGACGGGAGAAGTAACAATGAGCAGTTCTTC. Together with reference TRBV11-3 and TRBJ2-1, the CDR3 gives the full variable domain: EAGVVQSPRYKIIEKKQPVAFWCNPISGHNTLYWYLQNLGQGPELLIRYENEEAVDDSQLPKDRFSAERLKGVDSTLKIQPAELGDSAVYLCASSADGRSNNEQFFGPGTRLTVL.

The chain recombines TRBV10-3 with TRBJ2-1; 9 bases line up with TRBD2. The germline gives CDR1 ENHRY, CDR2 SYGVKD. With V trimmed by 0 bases and J by 5 bases, 5 bases remained unmatched. The CDR3 spans 16 residues. The CDR3 loop is CAISESGGGANNEQFF. The DNA of the CDR3 is TGTGCCATCAGTGAGTCAGGCGGGGGGGCCAACAATGAGCAGTTCTTC.

This chain joins TRBV4-3 and TRBJ2-2, with a tentative D call TRBD2 (5 bases). The V end was cut by 1 base, the J end by 6 bases, with 18 bases between. The germline gives CDR1 LGHNA, CDR2 YSLEER. The CDR3 runs to 17 residues. CDR3 loop: CASSQVLRRISPGELFF. The CDR3 DNA reads TGCGCCAGCAGCCAAGTTCTCAGGAGGATATCACCCGGGGAGCTGTTTTTT.

The chain combines TRBV6-1 with TRBJ1-3; 7 nucleotides line up with TRBD1. The trim removed 0 bases at V and 1 base at J, leaving 9 bases unmatched. This CDR3 region has 18 residues. The germline gives CDR1 MNHNS, CDR2 SASEGT. The CDR3 protein is CASSEAEITRGSGNTIYF. The CDR3 nucleotides are TGTGCCAGCAGTGAAGCGGAGATAACCAGGGGGTCTGGAAACACCATATATTTT.

The chain uses TRBV30 and TRBJ1-1; D not certain. CDR1 GTSNPN and CDR2 SVGIG come from the germline V gene (reference sequence). V was trimmed by 4 bases and J by 5 bases, leaving 11 bases between them. This CDR3 has 12 residues. The CDR3, as DNA: TGTGCCTGGACCGCTAGCGTTACTGAAGCTTTCTTT. Translated, it gives CAWTASVTEAFF.

This chain uses TRBV4-3 with TRBJ1-1; TRBD1 is a possible D gene (5 bases). V was trimmed by 0 bases and J by 2 bases, leaving 10 bases between them. The CDR3 sequence is 15 residues long. From germline, CDR1 is LGHNA and CDR2 YSLEER. The CDR3 loop reads CASSQEAGINTEAFF. For the CDR3, the DNA is TGCGCCAGCAGCCAAGAGGCAGGGATCAACACTGAAGCTTTCTTT.

This rearrangement joins TRBV6-2 or TRBV6-3 to TRBJ2-6, with 14 bases lining up with TRBD2. CDR1 and CDR2 from the germline V gene are MNHEY and SVGEGT. The CDR3 has 21 residues. J lost 0 bases, V lost 0 bases, and 7 bases had no gene match. Here the CDR3 DNA reads TGTGCCAGCAGTTACTCGAGGGGACTAGCGGGGGATAACTCTGGGGCCAACGTCCTGACTTTC. Protein product: CASSYSRGLAGDNSGANVLTF.

This clone was picked up a small number of times. The V gene is TRBV27, the J gene TRBJ1-4; TRBD1 is a possible D gene (5 bases). The CDR3 is 14 residues long. V lost 5 bases, J lost 4 bases, and 11 bases lay in between. From germline, CDR1 is MNHEY and CDR2 SMNVEV (reference sequence). The chain's CDR3 is CASSERGVNEKLFF. CDR3 nucleotide sequence: TGTGCCAGCAGTGAACGGGGGGTTAATGAAAAACTGTTTTTT.